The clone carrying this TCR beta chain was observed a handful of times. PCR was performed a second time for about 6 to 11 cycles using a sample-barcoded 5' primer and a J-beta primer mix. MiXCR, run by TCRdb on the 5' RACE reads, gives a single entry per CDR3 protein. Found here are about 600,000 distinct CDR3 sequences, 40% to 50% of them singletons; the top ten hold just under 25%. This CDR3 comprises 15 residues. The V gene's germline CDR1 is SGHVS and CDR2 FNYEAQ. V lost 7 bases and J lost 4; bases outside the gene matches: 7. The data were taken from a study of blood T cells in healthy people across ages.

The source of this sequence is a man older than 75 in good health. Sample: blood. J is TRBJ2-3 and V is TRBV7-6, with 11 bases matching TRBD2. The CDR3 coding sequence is TGTGCCAGCACCATTAGCGGGAGGGGCTCAGATACGCAGTATTTT. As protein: CASTISGRGSDTQYF.